These 8 T cell receptor beta chains share one sample of origin, sequenced in a study of blood T cell repertoires in COVID-19. The repertoire was sequenced with immunoSEQ multiplex PCR; TCRdb's copy has only in-frame clones and lacks some. This repertoire shows about 140,000 clones, about 89% found once; its top ten account for about 11%. Sequencing was performed on PBMCs or T cells enriched from blood (not recorded which). The receptors were gathered from a man in his 60s who had recovered from COVID-19.

This rearrangement joins TRBV2 to TRBJ1-4; perhaps TRBD1 as D (6 bases). Trimming pared 7 bases from V and 8 bases from J, leaving 14 bases between. From germline, CDR1 is SNHLY and CDR2 FYNNEI. This CDR3 contains 13 residues. CDR3 region: CASTGTPEEKLFF. The CDR3 coding sequence is TGTGCCAGCACAGGGACACCCGAAGAAAAACTGTTTTTT.

The chain joins TRBV6-4 to TRBJ2-1; TRBD1 aligns across 9 bases. Losses at the gene ends were 2 bases for V and 6 bases for J; bases not matched to a gene: 5. CDR3 length: 15 amino acids. The germline gives CDR1 MRHNA, CDR2 SNTAGT. CDR3 nucleotide sequence: TGTGCCAGCAGTGACCGACAGGGGGACGGCAATGAGCAGTTCTTC. Its translation is CASSDRQGDGNEQFF.

This clone came up once. CDR3 loop: CASSPRQKNTEAFF. The CDR3 nucleotides are TGTGCCAGCAGCCCCCGACAGAAGAACACTGAAGCTTTCTTT. V is TRBV7-8 and J is TRBJ1-1; D is possibly TRBD1 (5 bases). V shed 5 bases and J shed 1 base, with 11 bases lying between them. The CDR3 extends over 14 amino acids. Germline V gene lookup returns CDR1 SGHVS and CDR2 FQNEAQ.

This sequence joins TRBV7-8 and TRBJ2-3; 9 nucleotides agree with TRBD2. This CDR3 is 13 amino acids long. Germline V gene sequence: CDR1 SGHVS, CDR2 FQNEAQ. With V trimmed by 5 bases and J by 7 bases, 4 bases remained unmatched. This chain's CDR3 is CASSETSGYTQYF. CDR3 DNA: TGTGCCAGCAGCGAGACTAGCGGATATACGCAGTATTTT.

The rearrangement joins TRBV5-1 to TRBJ2-1; the D gene is possibly TRBD1 (6 bases). This CDR3 spans 14 amino acids. Per the germline V gene, CDR1 is SGHRS and CDR2 is YFSETQ. Trimming cost V 4 bases and J 3 bases, with 11 bases left between them. CDR3 sequence reads: CASSVRTVYNEQFF. The CDR3 bases are TGCGCCAGCAGCGTCCGGACAGTCTACAATGAGCAGTTCTTC.

This clone has just a few counts. The chain employs TRBV2 and TRBJ2-5; TRBD2 is a possible D gene (5 bases). CDR1 is SNHLY, CDR2 FYNNEI, per germline. The ends were cut back, 7 bases at V and 0 bases at J, with 6 bases in the middle. The CDR3 spans 12 residues. In DNA, the CDR3 is TGTGCCAGCACCGGGGACCAAGAGACCCAGTACTTC. Translating it yields CASTGDQETQYF.

This chain connects TRBV6-5 to TRBJ2-6; tentative D call: TRBD1 (6 bases). Between the trimmed V and J ends, which lost 5 bases and 5 bases, there was a span of 10 bases. CDR3 length equals 14 residues. CDR1 and CDR2 (germline): MNHEY, SVGAGI. The CDR3 DNA reads as TGTGCCAGCAGTAACAGGGTCCGGGCCAACGTCCTGACTTTC. It is translated as CASSNRVRANVLTF.

The J gene is TRBJ1-1, the V gene TRBV6-1; 12 nucleotides align to TRBD1. This CDR3 is built from 16 residues. Germline V gives CDR1 MNHNS, CDR2 SASEGT. V shed 3 bases, J shed 5 bases, and the junction held 7 bases outside the gene matches. The CDR3 loop reads CASSEMGQGARTEAFF. CDR3 DNA: TGTGCCAGCAGTGAGATGGGACAGGGGGCGCGGACTGAAGCTTTCTTT.